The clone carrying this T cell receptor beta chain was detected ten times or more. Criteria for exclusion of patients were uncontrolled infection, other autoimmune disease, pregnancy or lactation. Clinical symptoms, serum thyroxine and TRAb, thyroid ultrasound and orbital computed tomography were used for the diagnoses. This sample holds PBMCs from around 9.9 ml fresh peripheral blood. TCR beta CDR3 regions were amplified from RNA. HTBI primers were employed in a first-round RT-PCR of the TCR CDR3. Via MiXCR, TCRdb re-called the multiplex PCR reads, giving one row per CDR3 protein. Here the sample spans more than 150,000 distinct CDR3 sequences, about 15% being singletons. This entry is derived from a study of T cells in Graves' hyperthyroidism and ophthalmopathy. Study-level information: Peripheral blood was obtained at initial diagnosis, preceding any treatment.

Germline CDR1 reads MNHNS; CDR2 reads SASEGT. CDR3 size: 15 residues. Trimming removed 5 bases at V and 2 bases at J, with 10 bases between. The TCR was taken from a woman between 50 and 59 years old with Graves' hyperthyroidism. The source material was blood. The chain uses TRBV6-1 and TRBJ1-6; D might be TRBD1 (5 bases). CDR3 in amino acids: CASSTGTPYNSPLHF. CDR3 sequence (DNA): TGTGCCAGCAGTACAGGAACCCCCTATAATTCACCCCTCCACTTT.